The count of the clone carrying this TCR beta chain is one. Germline V gene lookup returns CDR1 SGHVS and CDR2 FQNEAQ. Trimming took off 7 bases at V and 3 bases at J, with 16 bases between the two ends. The CDR3 contains 15 residues. This entry belongs to a study of cytomegalovirus exposure and HLA in healthy donors. About the study: HLA-typed donors were the source of approximately 80 million unique TCRs, which an early data release held.

The PCR had 60 Vbeta and 13 Jbeta primers. As processed by the authors: Later, an analysis found 65 million to 85 million unique TCR beta chains, and about 10 million of these were shared. Clones were read by immunoSEQ multiplex PCR, and TCRdb kept only the in-frame ones, dropping some. V, J and clone size are those of that table, while D and trimming were read from the DNA. This table has under 130,000 clones, approximately 70% appearing once. The chain combines TRBV7-8 with TRBJ2-4; tentatively, D is TRBD2 (5 bases). This clonotype originated in a woman in her forties or fifties in good health and CMV-seronegative. Sequencing used PBMCs. CDR3 DNA sequence: TGTGCCAGCACCCCACTCCGGGGTGACAAAAACATTCAGTACTTC. Translating it yields CASTPLRGDKNIQYF. Based on the CDR3 plus reference TRBV7-8 and TRBJ2-4, the full variable domain is GAGVSQSPRYKVAKRGQDVALRCDPISGHVSLFWYQQALGQGPEFLTYFQNEAQLDKSGLPSDRFFAERPEGSVSTLKIQRTQQEDSAVYLCASTPLRGDKNIQYFGAGTRLSVL.